This T cell receptor beta chain originates from a study of technical replicates of blood from a few donors. The ends were cut back, 5 bases at V and 6 bases at J, with 13 bases in the middle. The CDR3 consists of 13 residues. CDR1 MNHEY and CDR2 SVGAGI come from the germline V gene. Sequencing was performed with immunoSEQ multiplex PCR; in TCRdb, only in-frame clones are kept and a portion is missing. The sample consists of some 77,000 clones, 80% to 95% of them appearing once. Material for sequencing was T cells isolated from PBMCs. This TCR derives from a human donor in good health. V and J are TRBV6-5 and TRBJ1-1, with D possibly matching TRBD1 (6 bases). In DNA, the CDR3 is TGTGCCAGCAGTAACAGGGTTTTCGCTGAAGCTTTCTTT. Protein: CASSNRVFAEAFF.